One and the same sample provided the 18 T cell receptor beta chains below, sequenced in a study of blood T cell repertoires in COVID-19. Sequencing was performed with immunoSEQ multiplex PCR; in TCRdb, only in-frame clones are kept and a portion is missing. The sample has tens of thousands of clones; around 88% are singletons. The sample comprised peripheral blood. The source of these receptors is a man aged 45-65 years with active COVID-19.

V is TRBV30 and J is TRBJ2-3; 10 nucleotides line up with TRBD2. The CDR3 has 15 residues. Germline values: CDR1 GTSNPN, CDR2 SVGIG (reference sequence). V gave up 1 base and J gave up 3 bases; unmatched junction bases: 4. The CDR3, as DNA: TGTGCCTGGAGTGGGTTGGGACTAGCGACAGATACGCAGTATTTT. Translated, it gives CAWSGLGLATDTQYF.

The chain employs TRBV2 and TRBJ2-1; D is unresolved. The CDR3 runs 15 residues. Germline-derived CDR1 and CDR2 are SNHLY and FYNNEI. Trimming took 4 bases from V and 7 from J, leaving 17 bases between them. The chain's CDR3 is CASSVGLVQRNEQFF. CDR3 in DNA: TGTGCCAGCAGTGTGGGTCTAGTCCAAAGGAATGAGCAGTTCTTC. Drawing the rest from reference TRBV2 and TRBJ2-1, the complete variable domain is EPEVTQTPSHQVTQMGQEVILRCVPISNHLYFYWYRQILGQKVEFLVSFYNNEISEKSEIFDDQFSVERPDGSNFTLKIRSTKLEDSAMYFCASSVGLVQRNEQFFGPGTRLTVL.

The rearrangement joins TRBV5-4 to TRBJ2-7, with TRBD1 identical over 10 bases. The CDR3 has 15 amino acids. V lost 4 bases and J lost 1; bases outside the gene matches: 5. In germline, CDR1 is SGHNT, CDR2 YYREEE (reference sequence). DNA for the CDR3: TGTGCCAGCAGCCACGGACAGGGGGTTTCCTACGAGCAGTACTTC. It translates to CASSHGQGVSYEQYF. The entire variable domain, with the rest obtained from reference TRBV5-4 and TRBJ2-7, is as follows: ETGVTQSPTHLIKTRGQQVTLRCSSQSGHNTVSWYQQALGQGPQFIFQYYREEENGRGNFPPRFSGLQFPNYSSELNVNALELDDSALYLCASSHGQGVSYEQYFGPGTRLTVT.

CDR3 sequence (DNA): TGCGCCAGCAGCTTATTAGCGGAGAACTCCTACAATGAGCAGTTCTTC. This gives the protein CASSLLAENSYNEQFF. The genes are TRBV5-1 and TRBJ2-1; weak D call: TRBD2 (6 bases). V lost 2 bases and J lost 0, with 12 bases in between. In germline, CDR1 is SGHRS, CDR2 YFSETQ. The CDR3 extends over 16 amino acids.

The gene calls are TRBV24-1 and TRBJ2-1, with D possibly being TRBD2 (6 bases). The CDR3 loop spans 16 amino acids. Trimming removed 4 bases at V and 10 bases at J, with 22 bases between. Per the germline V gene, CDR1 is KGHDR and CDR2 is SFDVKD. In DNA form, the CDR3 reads TGTGCCACCAGTGACCCCTCCGGGAGCGGGTCTGGGGAGCAGTTCTTC. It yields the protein CATSDPSGSGSGEQFF.

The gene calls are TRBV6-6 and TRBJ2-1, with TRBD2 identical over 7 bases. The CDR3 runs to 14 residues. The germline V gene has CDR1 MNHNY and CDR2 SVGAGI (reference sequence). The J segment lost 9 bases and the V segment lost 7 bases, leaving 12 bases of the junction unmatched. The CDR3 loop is CASTGGGVGTEQFF. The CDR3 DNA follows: TGTGCCAGCACCGGTGGGGGGGTTGGGACTGAGCAGTTCTTC.

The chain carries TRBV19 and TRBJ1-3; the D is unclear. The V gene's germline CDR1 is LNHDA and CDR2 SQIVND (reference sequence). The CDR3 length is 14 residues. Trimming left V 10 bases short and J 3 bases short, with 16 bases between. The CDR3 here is CATAPGVGGNTIYF. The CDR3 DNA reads TGTGCCACCGCCCCCGGGGTTGGTGGAAACACCATATATTTT.

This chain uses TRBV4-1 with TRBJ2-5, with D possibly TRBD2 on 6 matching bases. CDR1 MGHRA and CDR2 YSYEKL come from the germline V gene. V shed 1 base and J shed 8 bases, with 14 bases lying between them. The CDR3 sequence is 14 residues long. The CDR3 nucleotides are TGCGCCAGCAGCCAAGGGAGCCTGGGAGGCACCCAGTACTTC. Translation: CASSQGSLGGTQYF.

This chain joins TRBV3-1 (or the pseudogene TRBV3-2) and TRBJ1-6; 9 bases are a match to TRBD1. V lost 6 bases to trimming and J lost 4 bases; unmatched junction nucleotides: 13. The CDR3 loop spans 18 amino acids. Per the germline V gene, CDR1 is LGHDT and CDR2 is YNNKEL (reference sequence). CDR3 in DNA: TGTGCCAGCAGACATGGGGAGGGACAGGGACGATATAATTCACCCCTCCACTTT. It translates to CASRHGEGQGRYNSPLHF.

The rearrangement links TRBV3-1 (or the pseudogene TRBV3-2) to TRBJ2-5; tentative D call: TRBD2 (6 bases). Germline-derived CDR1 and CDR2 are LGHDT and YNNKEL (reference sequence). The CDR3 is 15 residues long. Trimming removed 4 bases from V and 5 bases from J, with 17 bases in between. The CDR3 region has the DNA TGTGCCAGCAGCCGATTCCGGGGCAGCGGGGAGACCCAGTACTTC. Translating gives CASSRFRGSGETQYF.

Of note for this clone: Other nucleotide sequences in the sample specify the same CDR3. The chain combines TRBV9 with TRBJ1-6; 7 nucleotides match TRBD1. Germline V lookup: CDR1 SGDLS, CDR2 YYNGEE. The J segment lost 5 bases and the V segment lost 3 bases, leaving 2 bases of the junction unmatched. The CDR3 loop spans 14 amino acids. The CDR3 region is CASSDGTDNSPLHF. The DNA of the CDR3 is TGTGCCAGCAGCGACGGGACAGATAATTCACCCCTCCACTTT.

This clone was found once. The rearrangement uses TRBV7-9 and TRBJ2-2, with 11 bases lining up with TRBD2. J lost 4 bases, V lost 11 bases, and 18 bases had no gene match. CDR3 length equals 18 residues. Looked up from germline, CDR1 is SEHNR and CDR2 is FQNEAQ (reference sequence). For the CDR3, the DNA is TGTGCCGGCGCCGCTAGCGGGGGGCCTACGGGGGTCACCGGGGAGCTGTTTTTT. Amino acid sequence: CAGAASGGPTGVTGELFF.

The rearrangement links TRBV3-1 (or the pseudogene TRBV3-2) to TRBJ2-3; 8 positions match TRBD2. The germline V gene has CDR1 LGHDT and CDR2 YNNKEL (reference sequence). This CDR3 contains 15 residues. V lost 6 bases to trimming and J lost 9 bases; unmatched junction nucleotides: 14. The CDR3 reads CASRVTGTSCSTQYF. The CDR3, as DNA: TGTGCCAGCAGGGTTACCGGGACTAGTTGCAGCACGCAGTATTTT.

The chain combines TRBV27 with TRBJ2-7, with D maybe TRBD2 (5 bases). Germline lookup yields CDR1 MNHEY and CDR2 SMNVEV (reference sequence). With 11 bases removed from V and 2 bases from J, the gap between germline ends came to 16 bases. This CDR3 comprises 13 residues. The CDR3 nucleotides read TGTGCCCGCCCCGGAGGCAGAGCCTACGAGCAGTACTTC. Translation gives CARPGGRAYEQYF.

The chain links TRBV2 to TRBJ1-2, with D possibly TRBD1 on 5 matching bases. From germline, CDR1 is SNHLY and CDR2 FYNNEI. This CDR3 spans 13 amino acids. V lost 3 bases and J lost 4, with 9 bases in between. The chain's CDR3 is CASSDRGFYGYTF. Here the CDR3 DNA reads TGTGCCAGCAGTGACCGGGGGTTCTATGGCTACACCTTC.

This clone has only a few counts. The CDR3 DNA is TGCGCCAGCAGCCAAGTGGGGGCGCGGATCCAAGAGACCCAGTACTTC. This sequence encodes CASSQVGARIQETQYF. The rearrangement links TRBV4-1 to TRBJ2-5; weak D call: TRBD1 (6 bases). The CDR3 length is 16 residues. Per germline, CDR1 MGHRA and CDR2 YSYEKL. Trimming pared 1 base from V and 1 base from J, leaving 13 bases between.

CDR3: CASSPGQDSGNTIYF. The CDR3 nucleotides are TGCGCCAGCAGCCCGGGACAGGACAGTGGAAACACCATATATTTT. The chain employs TRBV5-1 and TRBJ1-3, with 8 nucleotides matching TRBD1. Trimming cost V 4 bases and J 3 bases; bases outside gene matches: 6. Germline V gene data show CDR1 as SGHRS and CDR2 as YFSETQ. The CDR3 is made up of 15 amino acids.

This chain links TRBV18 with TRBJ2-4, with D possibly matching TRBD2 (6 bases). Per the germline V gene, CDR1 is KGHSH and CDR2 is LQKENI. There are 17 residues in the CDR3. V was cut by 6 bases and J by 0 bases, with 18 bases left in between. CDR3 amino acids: CASSVTNSGLAKNIQYF. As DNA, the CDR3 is TGTGCCAGCTCCGTAACGAATAGCGGTCTAGCCAAAAACATTCAGTACTTC.